The 22 T cell receptor beta chains below were found in one sample sequenced in a study of spatial heterogeneity in lung cancer. Time point: blood at routine non-recurrence follow-up after resection. Unsorted samples of tumor, nontumor lung or frozen PBMC had their whole RNA sequenced. In TCRdb, the 5' RACE reads were re-called with MiXCR into one record per CDR3 protein. The sample shows fewer than 60,000 distinct CDR3 sequences, roughly 8.1% of them seen only once. Sample: PBMCs, taken at follow-up. All receptors come from a female donor with early-stage non-small cell lung cancer.

The chain joins TRBV3-1 to TRBJ1-5, with no clear D. The V end lost 2 bases, the J end lost 6 bases, and 5 bases lay between the germline ends. This CDR3 spans 12 amino acids. Germline V gene data show CDR1 as LGHDT and CDR2 as YNNKEL (reference sequence). The CDR3 reads CASSQSGQPQHF. DNA for the CDR3: TGTGCCAGCAGCCAATCGGGTCAGCCCCAGCATTTT.

This clonotype showed up many times. The J gene is TRBJ2-5, the V gene TRBV7-2; D perhaps matches TRBD1 (6 bases). Trimming took off 6 bases at V and 1 base at J, with 15 bases between the two ends. The germline V gene encodes CDR1 SGHTA and CDR2 FQGNSA. The CDR3 consists of 15 residues. The CDR3 sequence: CASRSNRAFQETQYF. Here the CDR3 DNA reads TGTGCCAGCAGATCCAACAGGGCTTTCCAAGAGACCCAGTACTTC.

The chain uses TRBV27 and TRBJ2-1; 9 bases fit TRBD1. V lost 3 bases, J lost 7 bases, and 7 bases stayed unmatched. Germline loops: CDR1 MNHEY, CDR2 SMNVEV (reference sequence). This CDR3 contains 15 residues. CDR3 amino acids: CASSLRGTGQNEQFF. CDR3 DNA: TGTGCCAGCAGTTTGCGCGGGACAGGGCAAAATGAGCAGTTCTTC.

This clonotype has just a few counts. CDR3 in amino acids: CASSAGLGQPQHF. For the CDR3, the DNA is TGCGCCAGCAGTGCAGGGCTGGGACAGCCCCAGCATTTT. The chain has TRBV10-1 and TRBJ1-5, with a tentative D call TRBD1 (5 bases). Per germline, CDR1 WNHNN and CDR2 SYGVQD (reference sequence). CDR3 length equals 13 residues. The V and J ends lost 4 bases and 7 bases respectively, with 11 bases between them.

Ten or more counts support this clonotype. The chain uses TRBV20-1 and TRBJ2-7, with 10 positions matching TRBD1. This CDR3 is 16 amino acids long. CDR1 DFQATT and CDR2 SNEGSKA come from the germline V gene (reference sequence). J gave up 4 bases and V 4 bases, and 13 bases lay outside the gene matches. The CDR3 DNA sequence: TGCAGTGCTATTCTGACAGGGGGCAATCAGGGATACGAGCAGTACTTC. This translates into CSAILTGGNQGYEQYF.

This chain uses TRBV25-1 with TRBJ1-5; a possible D gene is TRBD1 (5 bases). Germline-derived CDR1 and CDR2 are MGHDK and SYGVNS. The CDR3 is 15 residues long. Deletions cut 4 bases from V and 0 bases from J, with 10 bases between. CDR3 protein: CASSGGHLSNQPQHF. The CDR3 DNA follows: TGTGCCAGCAGTGGCGGACACCTTAGCAATCAGCCCCAGCATTTT.

This clonotype was seen repeatedly, ten times or more. V and J are TRBV5-1 and TRBJ2-6; D gene unclear. Germline-derived CDR1 and CDR2 are SGHRS and YFSETQ. CDR3 length: 15 residues. Trimming shortened V by 4 bases and J by 0 bases, and 8 bases separated the two germline ends. This CDR3 is CASSGDGSGANVLTF. CDR3 bases: TGCGCCAGCAGCGGCGACGGCTCTGGGGCCAACGTCCTGACTTTC. The full variable domain, with the rest looked up from reference TRBV5-1 and TRBJ2-6, is KAGVTQTPRYLIKTRGQQVTLSCSPISGHRSVSWYQQTPGQGLQFLFEYFSETQRNKGNFPGRFSGRQFSNSRSEMNVSTLELGDSALYLCASSGDGSGANVLTFGAGSRLTVL.

The V call is TRBV7-2, the J call TRBJ2-2; 8 bases line up with TRBD2. The ends lost 5 bases at V and 4 bases at J; junction bases unmatched: 12. Germline CDR1 SGHTA, CDR2 FQGNSA. CDR3 length: 17 amino acids. DNA for the CDR3: TGTGCCAGCAGCGGCTTTCGGGGGGGCCCTTCCACCGGGGAGCTGTTTTTT. Translated: CASSGFRGGPSTGELFF.

This clonotype turned up a few times. The gene calls are TRBV13 and TRBJ2-1, with TRBD2 matching 13 bases. CDR1 is PRHDT and CDR2 is FYEKMQ in the germline V gene (reference sequence). V shed 5 bases and J 8 bases; nucleotides not matched to a gene: 6. This CDR3 region has 15 residues. The CDR3 loop is CASSPGLAGADEQFF. The CDR3 nucleotides are TGTGCCAGCAGCCCAGGACTAGCGGGGGCGGATGAGCAGTTCTTC.

In its sample, this clonotype was seen many times. The chain links TRBV5-1 to TRBJ2-3; TRBD1 or TRBD2 may be the D gene (5 bases each). The V end lost 3 bases, the J end lost 2 bases, and 10 bases lay between the germline ends. The CDR3 spans 14 residues. Germline-derived CDR1 and CDR2 are SGHRS and YFSETQ. The CDR3 nucleotides read TGCGCCAGCAGCTCTACCGGGGCCACAGATACGCAGTATTTT. The encoded protein is CASSSTGATDTQYF.

This clonotype was seen a few times. The V gene is TRBV20-1, the J gene TRBJ1-1; 9 nucleotides align to TRBD1. CDR1 and CDR2 from the germline V gene are DFQATT and SNEGSKA (reference sequence). The CDR3 contains 16 residues. V gave up 0 bases and J gave up 5 bases; unmatched junction bases: 10. The CDR3 sequence: CSARDSPGTGRTEAFF. DNA for the CDR3: TGCAGTGCTAGAGATTCCCCAGGGACAGGGCGGACTGAAGCTTTCTTT.

This clonotype was seen at least ten times. The chain combines TRBV7-9 with TRBJ2-3; 8 positions match TRBD2. V lost 3 bases and J lost 4; bases outside the gene matches: 3. The CDR3 has 14 amino acids. CDR1 SEHNR and CDR2 FQNEAQ come from the germline V gene (reference sequence). CDR3 in DNA: TGTGCCAGCAGCTTGACGGGGGGGCCAGATACGCAGTATTTT. Amino acid sequence: CASSLTGGPDTQYF.

This clonotype has at least ten counts. The chain links TRBV2 to TRBJ2-7; 8 nucleotides agree with TRBD2. The CDR3 totals 11 residues. CDR1 and CDR2 from the germline V gene are SNHLY and FYNNEI. V was pared by 8 bases and J by 4 bases, with 1 base of the junction left unmatched. DNA for the CDR3: TGTGCCAGCCGGGAGGGGTACGAGCAGTACTTC. This translates into CASREGYEQYF.

This clonotype was detected many times. V and J are TRBV28 and TRBJ2-5; D is perhaps TRBD1 (5 bases). This CDR3 spans 12 amino acids. Germline V gives CDR1 MDHEN, CDR2 SYDVKM. V was shortened by 4 bases and J by 10 bases, with 13 bases between the two germline ends. CDR3 nucleotide sequence: TGTGCCAGCAGTTCCATCGTCAGGGACCAGTACTTC. The encoded protein is CASSSIVRDQYF.

At least ten counts were recorded for this clonotype. The CDR3 sequence: CASSSGTGTFYGYTF. The CDR3 nucleotides read TGCGCCAGCAGCTCAGGGACAGGGACCTTCTATGGCTACACCTTC. J is TRBJ1-2 and V is TRBV5-1; 9 bases match TRBD1. With 3 bases clipped from V and 4 bases from J, the junction kept 7 bases outside the gene matches. The CDR3 spans 15 residues. Per the germline V gene, CDR1 is SGHRS and CDR2 is YFSETQ.

V usage is TRBV7-6 and J usage is TRBJ1-4; a possible D gene is TRBD1 (6 bases). The V and J ends lost 4 bases and 7 bases respectively, with 16 bases between them. The CDR3 is made up of 15 amino acids. Germline loops: CDR1 SGHVS, CDR2 FNYEAQ. CDR3 amino acids: CASSWAQGTGEKLFF. For the CDR3, the DNA is TGTGCCAGCAGCTGGGCCCAGGGGACGGGTGAAAAACTGTTTTTT. The entire variable domain, with the rest obtained from reference TRBV7-6 and TRBJ1-4, is as follows: GAGVSQSPRYKVTKRGQDVALRCDPISGHVSLYWYRQALGQGPEFLTYFNYEAQQDKSGLPNDRFSAERPEGSISTLTIQRTEQRDSAMYRCASSWAQGTGEKLFFGSGTQLSVL.

The chain links TRBV25-1 to TRBJ2-5; D might be TRBD2 (7 bases). The CDR3 has 15 amino acids. Germline V lookup: CDR1 MGHDK, CDR2 SYGVNS. V was trimmed by 1 base and J by 3 bases, leaving 12 bases between them. CDR3 DNA sequence: TGTGCCAGCAGTGAATTGCGGGGGCACGAAGAGACCCAGTACTTC. This translates into CASSELRGHEETQYF.

This clonotype has just a few counts. The V call is TRBV20-1, the J call TRBJ2-3, with 11 bases that match TRBD2. The CDR3 contains 15 residues. V lost 5 bases, J lost 3 bases, and 7 bases stayed unmatched. CDR1 and CDR2 from the germline V gene are DFQATT and SNEGSKA (reference sequence). DNA of the CDR3: TGCAGTGCTCCGATAGCGGGGGGGCCGACAGATACGCAGTATTTT. It translates to CSAPIAGGPTDTQYF.

The chain recombines TRBV5-1 with TRBJ1-4; TRBD1 might be the D (5 bases). Trimming removed 3 bases at V and 0 bases at J, with 12 bases between. Germline values: CDR1 SGHRS, CDR2 YFSETQ. The CDR3 is 16 amino acids. CDR3 bases: TGCGCCAGCAGCTCCGACGGAGGGGCAACTAATGAAAAACTGTTTTTT. It is translated as CASSSDGGATNEKLFF.

V usage is TRBV9 and J usage is TRBJ1-4; D is uncertain. Per germline, CDR1 SGDLS and CDR2 YYNGEE. The V end was cut by 0 bases, the J end by 5 bases, with 8 bases between. CDR3 length: 14 amino acids. As DNA, the CDR3 is TGTGCCAGCAGCGTAGAGGGCGCGAATGAAAAACTGTTTTTT. It is translated as CASSVEGANEKLFF.

This clonotype appeared many times. The V and J genes are TRBV3-1 and TRBJ2-3; 8 bases match TRBD1. This CDR3 is 16 amino acids long. Trimming at V came to 1 base and at J to 3 bases, leaving 6 bases not matched to a gene. Per germline, CDR1 LGHDT and CDR2 YNNKEL (reference sequence). The CDR3 sequence: CASSQAHRGRTDTQYF. In nucleotides, the CDR3 is TGTGCCAGCAGCCAAGCCCACAGGGGGAGGACAGATACGCAGTATTTT.

V gene TRBV3-1 combines with J gene TRBJ2-3; D possibly corresponds to TRBD1 (7 bases). In germline, CDR1 is LGHDT, CDR2 YNNKEL (reference sequence). The CDR3 loop spans 14 amino acids. Trimming cost V 5 bases and J 4 bases, with 13 bases left between them. CDR3 nucleotide sequence: TGTGCCAGCAGCGACAGGGAGGTCGCAGATACGCAGTATTTT. Translation gives CASSDREVADTQYF.